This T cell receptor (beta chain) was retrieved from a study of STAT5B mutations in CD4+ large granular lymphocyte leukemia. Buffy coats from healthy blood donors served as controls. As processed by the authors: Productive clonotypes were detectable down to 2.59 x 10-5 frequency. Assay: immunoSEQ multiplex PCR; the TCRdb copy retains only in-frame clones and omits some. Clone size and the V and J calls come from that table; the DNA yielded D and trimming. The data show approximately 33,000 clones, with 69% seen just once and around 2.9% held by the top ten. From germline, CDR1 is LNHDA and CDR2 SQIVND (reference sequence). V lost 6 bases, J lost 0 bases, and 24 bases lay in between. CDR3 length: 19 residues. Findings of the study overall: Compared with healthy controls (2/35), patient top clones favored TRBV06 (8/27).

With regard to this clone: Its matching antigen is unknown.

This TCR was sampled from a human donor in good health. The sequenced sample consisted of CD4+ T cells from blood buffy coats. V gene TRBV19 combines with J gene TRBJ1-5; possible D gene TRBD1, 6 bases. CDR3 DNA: TGTGCCAGTAGCCTGGGGGGGCTTGTTAGTGTATATAGCAATCAGCCCCAGCATTTT. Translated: CASSLGGLVSVYSNQPQHF.